A single sample gave rise to the 2 T cell receptor beta chains below, sequenced in a study of blood T cells in healthy people across ages. Sample-barcoded 5' priming and a J-beta primer mix drove a second PCR of 7 to 11 cycles. A single record per CDR3 protein comes from TCRdb applying MiXCR to the 5' RACE reads. This sample has 920,000 or so distinct CDR3 sequences, with 35% to 50% found just once. Source material: blood. Receptor source: an older woman in good health.

This clonotype was picked up a small number of times. The chain joins TRBV24-1 to TRBJ2-7; D is perhaps TRBD1 (6 bases). Germline loops: CDR1 KGHDR, CDR2 SFDVKD. The V and J ends lost 5 bases and 2 bases respectively, with 15 bases between them. The CDR3 is 15 residues long. The CDR3 DNA reads TGTGCCACCAGTGCTAAAGACAGGCATACCTACGAGCAGTACTTC. It is translated as CATSAKDRHTYEQYF.

V gene TRBV24-1 combines with J gene TRBJ2-6, with TRBD1 matching over 7 bases. Germline assignment: CDR1 KGHDR and CDR2 SFDVKD. The CDR3 loop spans 14 amino acids. J gave up 2 bases and V 10 bases, and 4 bases lay outside the gene matches. Here the CDR3 DNA reads TGTGCCACAGAACAGGGGACTGGGGCCAACGTCCTGACTTTC. It encodes CATEQGTGANVLTF.